This record looks at one TCR beta chain sequence and its context. This entry belongs to a study of glioma-infiltrating T cells after dendritic cell vaccination. The overall study: Glioblastoma patients came from Phase I and II dendritic cell vaccination trials. Autologous tumor lysate-pulsed dendritic cell vaccination was given between the early 2000s and the early 2010s.

Time point indicated: after dendritic cell vaccination, including at tumor progression/relapse. Isocitrate dehydrogenase mutation was absent in all glioblastoma patients. Before vaccination, two weeks after the third vaccination, and at progression, PBMC were collected. TCRdb keeps only in-frame clones here, not all; method: immunoSEQ multiplex PCR. Here the sample spans more than 70,000 clones, more than 75% being singletons. The sequencing here drew on blood, taken after dendritic cell vaccination. This TCR came from a human donor with glioblastoma.

The CDR3 coding sequence is TGCAGCGGCGGGGGGGGTGTGGGGTACGAGCAGTACTTC. This encodes CSGGGGVGYEQYF. The rearrangement links TRBV29-1 to TRBJ2-7, with TRBD2 matching over 9 bases. The CDR3 totals 13 residues. The V gene end was trimmed by 7 bases and the J gene end by 4 bases; junction bases not matched to a gene: 8. Germline V gives CDR1 SQVTM, CDR2 ANQGSEA.